This TCR beta chain was observed in a study of T cell responses to AZD1222 COVID-19 vaccine. Study details: The study pooled second doses at about 4 or about 12 weeks.

Study-wide results and caveats: Spike-wide coverage was observed for vaccine-associated CD4 TCRs, with dominant responses at 160-218 and 743-854. Donors were largely white British and mainly female; clonal diversity was possibly underestimated. Nearly half of spike-specific TCRs reportedly go after variant regions that carry no mutations.

On this clone: As yet, its antigen is unknown.

This CDR3 region has 14 residues. From germline, CDR1 is KGHDR and CDR2 SFDVKD. Trimming left V 5 bases short and J 2 bases short, with 11 bases between. Only in-frame clones appear in the TCRdb table, and some are missing; sequencing was by immunoSEQ multiplex PCR. The profile covers roughly 190,000 clones, with roughly 92% appearing a single time and 1% to 1.5% taken by the ten largest. The clonotype was recovered from an adult in good health. The gene calls are TRBV24-1 and TRBJ1-1; D is unclear. The source material was peripheral blood, sampled on day 0 of AZD1222 vaccination. CDR3 sequence (DNA): TGTGCCACCAGTGCCGGCGGCACTAACACTGAAGCTTTCTTT. Protein sequence: CATSAGGTNTEAFF.